A selection of T cell receptor beta chains follows, all from one sample in a study of T cell repertoires in ileal Crohn's disease. Produced via immunoSEQ multiplex PCR; TCRdb's table is partial and in-frame only. The sample gives about 14,000 clones, 75% to 85% of which show up once; approximately 18% is in the top ten. Input material: ileal tissue. The receptor set was obtained from an adult with Crohn's disease. The CDR3 runs from the conserved cysteine through the conserved F or W. Fields, in order: J gene, V gene, clone size, D gene, CDR3 DNA, CDR3 protein. A D gene is named only where the DNA matches it firmly. Part of the rows lack a size; the others show once, few, many or a class for expanded clones.

J: TRBJ2-2
V: TRBV11-3
size: once
D: -
DNA: TGTGCCAGCAGCTTAACACAGACCGGGGAGCTGTTTTTT
CDR3: CASSLTQTGELFF

J: TRBJ1-1
V: TRBV5-1
size: -
D: -
DNA: TGCGCCAGCAGCTTTCTAGTGAACACTGAAGCTTTCTTT
CDR3: CASSFLVNTEAFF

J: TRBJ1-2
V: TRBV6-5
size: -
D: -
DNA: TGTGCCAGCAGCTCCCTAGGGGCGAGCTATGGCTACACCTTC
CDR3: CASSSLGASYGYTF

J: TRBJ2-7
V: TRBV5-6
size: -
D: TRBD2
DNA: TGTGCCAGCAGCTTGACTGGGACTAGTAGGTACGAGCAGTACTTC
CDR3: CASSLTGTSRYEQYF

J: TRBJ1-2
V: TRBV4-3
size: -
D: -
DNA: TGCGCCAGCAGCCAAGATAGGGACACCTCCTATGGCTACACCTTC
CDR3: CASSQDRDTSYGYTF

J: TRBJ2-7
V: TRBV4-2
size: -
D: TRBD2
DNA: TGTGCCAGCAGCCACGGACTAGCGGGCTCCTACGAGCAGTACTTC
CDR3: CASSHGLAGSYEQYF

J: TRBJ2-5
V: TRBV1
size: -
D: -
DNA: TGCACCAGCAGCCCCCCCGAGCCGGACAGGGCTTTCGGCAAAGAGACCCAGTACTTC
CDR3: CTSSPPEPDRAFGKETQYF

J: TRBJ2-2
V: TRBV5-1
size: -
D: -
DNA: TGCGCCAGCAGCTCGCAGGAAATCGGGGAGCTGTTTTTT
CDR3: CASSSQEIGELFF

J: TRBJ2-7
V: TRBV29-1
size: -
D: TRBD2
DNA: TGCAGCGCCCAGCCCGGGGGGGCCACCTACGAGCAGTACTTC
CDR3: CSAQPGGATYEQYF

J: TRBJ2-7
V: TRBV6-1
size: -
D: TRBD1
DNA: TGTGCCAGCAGTACCCGGGACAGATCCTACGAGCAGTACTTC
CDR3: CASSTRDRSYEQYF

J: TRBJ2-7
V: TRBV5-1
size: -
D: -
DNA: TGCGCCAGCAGCTTGGGTTTAGCCAGAGCCTACGAGCAGTACTTC
CDR3: CASSLGLARAYEQYF

J: TRBJ1-3
V: TRBV11-3
size: large
D: TRBD1
DNA: TGTGCCAGCAGCACCCCACCAGTGACAGGGAGGCCGCCTGGAAACACCATATATTTT
CDR3: CASSTPPVTGRPPGNTIYF

J: TRBJ2-6
V: TRBV9
size: -
D: TRBD2
DNA: TGTGCCAGCAGCGTAGCTAGCGGCTCTGGGGCCAACGTCCTGACTTTC
CDR3: CASSVASGSGANVLTF

J: TRBJ2-7
V: TRBV27
size: -
D: TRBD2
DNA: TGTGCCAGCAGTAAATTTGGGACTACCTACGAGCAGTACTTC
CDR3: CASSKFGTTYEQYF

J: TRBJ2-7
V: TRBV4-1
size: -
D: -
DNA: TGCGCCAGCAGCCCCCGGGTGGCTAGTCCCTACGAGCAGTACTTC
CDR3: CASSPRVASPYEQYF

J: TRBJ2-5
V: TRBV7-2
size: -
D: -
DNA: TGTGCCAGCAGCTTAGACAGGGAGGGGACCCAGTACTTC
CDR3: CASSLDREGTQYF

J: TRBJ1-2
V: TRBV5-1
size: -
D: -
DNA: TGCGCCAGCAGCATCGACGGGACTGGGGGCTACACCTTC
CDR3: CASSIDGTGGYTF

J: TRBJ2-2
V: TRBV10-3
size: -
D: -
DNA: TGTGCCATCAACGGGAGAGGTACCGGGGAGCTGTTTTTT
CDR3: CAINGRGTGELFF

J: TRBJ2-5
V: TRBV4-1
size: -
D: TRBD2
DNA: TGCGCCAGCAGCCAAGGAATACCACTAGCGGGACGGGAGACCCAGTACTTC
CDR3: CASSQGIPLAGRETQYF

J: TRBJ2-4
V: TRBV6-6
size: -
D: -
DNA: TGTGCCAGCGAAGGGGCGGTGGCGATAGCCAAAAACATTCAGTACTTC
CDR3: CASEGAVAIAKNIQYF

J: TRBJ1-2
V: TRBV7-9
size: medium-sized
D: -
DNA: TGTGCCAGCAGCTCAGGGACAACCTTCCGCTATGGCTACACCTTC
CDR3: CASSSGTTFRYGYTF

J: TRBJ1-1
V: TRBV6-4
size: few
D: -
DNA: TGTGCCAGCAGTCCAGGGTGGAACACTGAAGCTTTCTTT
CDR3: CASSPGWNTEAFF

J: TRBJ2-1
V: TRBV11-2
size: few
D: TRBD2
DNA: TGTGCCAGCAGCTTAGCCCGGACTAGCGGGCGCTACAATGAGCAGTTCTTC
CDR3: CASSLARTSGRYNEQFF

J: TRBJ1-2
V: TRBV18
size: -
D: -
DNA: TGTGCCAGCTCACCAAGACAAACTAACTATGGCTACACCTTC
CDR3: CASSPRQTNYGYTF

J: TRBJ2-7
V: TRBV5-1
size: -
D: TRBD1
DNA: TGCGCCAGCAGCTTGGCAGATTATACGGGCGAGACAGGGGCGTTC
CDR3: CASSLADYTGETGAF

J: TRBJ2-7
V: TRBV27
size: -
D: -
DNA: TGTGCCAGCAGTTCATTGAGTACCTACGAGCAGTACTTC
CDR3: CASSSLSTYEQYF

J: TRBJ1-2
V: TRBV7-2
size: few
D: -
DNA: TGTGCCAGCAGCTTAGGGGGCGCGACAAGTTATGGCTACACCTTC
CDR3: CASSLGGATSYGYTF

J: TRBJ1-1
V: TRBV2
size: -
D: -
DNA: TGTGCCAGCAGTGAGGCCGGGGGAGTGGCTGAAGCTTTCTTT
CDR3: CASSEAGGVAEAFF

J: TRBJ2-1
V: TRBV9
size: -
D: TRBD2
DNA: TGTGCCAGCAGCCCCACTCGACGACTAGCGGGGGAAAACAATGAGCAGTTCTTC
CDR3: CASSPTRRLAGENNEQFF

J: TRBJ1-1
V: TRBV5-6
size: -
D: TRBD1
DNA: TGTGCCAGCAGCTTGGGGACAGGGGTGGACACTGAAGCTTTCTTT
CDR3: CASSLGTGVDTEAFF

J: TRBJ1-2
V: TRBV7-9
size: -
D: TRBD1
DNA: TGTGCCAGCAGCAAACAGGGGGCGCTTTGGTATGGCTACACCTTC
CDR3: CASSKQGALWYGYTF

J: TRBJ2-1
V: TRBV30
size: -
D: -
DNA: TGTGCCTGGAGTCGTTTCAGGGGCCACAATGAGCAGTTCTTC
CDR3: CAWSRFRGHNEQFF

J: TRBJ1-5
V: TRBV2
size: -
D: -
DNA: TGTGCCAGCAGTAACAGGGAAAAGCCCCAGCATTTT
CDR3: CASSNREKPQHF

J: TRBJ2-1
V: TRBV11-3
size: -
D: TRBD2
DNA: TGTGCCAGCAGCTTCCGGGGGGATAGGGATGAGCAGTTCTTC
CDR3: CASSFRGDRDEQFF

J: TRBJ2-7
V: TRBV6-6
size: once
D: -
DNA: TGTGCCAGCCGGCGCAGAGGATTTGACGAGCAGTACTTC
CDR3: CASRRRGFDEQYF

J: TRBJ2-1
V: TRBV11-1
size: few
D: -
DNA: TGTGCCAGCAGCTCCCACCGGGACACCTCATACAATGAGCAGTTCTTC
CDR3: CASSSHRDTSYNEQFF

J: TRBJ2-1
V: TRBV5-1
size: few
D: TRBD2
DNA: TGCGCCAGCAGCCTTTCTAGCGGGGGGGGCAATGAGCAGTTCTTC
CDR3: CASSLSSGGGNEQFF

J: TRBJ2-1
V: TRBV25-1
size: -
D: TRBD2
DNA: TGTGCCAGCACAGGGAGCGGGGGACCTTACAATGAGCAGTTCTTC
CDR3: CASTGSGGPYNEQFF

J: TRBJ2-2
V: TRBV19
size: -
D: TRBD2
DNA: TGTGCCAGTGCCCTAGCGGGGAAGGAGCTGTTTTTT
CDR3: CASALAGKELFF

J: TRBJ1-5
V: TRBV7-2
size: -
D: -
DNA: TGTGCCAGCAGCTTAGATGCGGGGGGGAATCAGCCCCAGCATTTT
CDR3: CASSLDAGGNQPQHF

J: TRBJ1-2
V: TRBV5-1
size: -
D: TRBD1
DNA: TGCGCCAGCAGCGATCGCAGGGGGGCGAACTATGGCTACACCTTC
CDR3: CASSDRRGANYGYTF

J: TRBJ1-1
V: TRBV27
size: -
D: -
DNA: TGTGCCAGCAGACAGCTCATGAACACTGAAGCTTTCTTT
CDR3: CASRQLMNTEAFF

J: TRBJ2-3
V: TRBV9
size: -
D: TRBD2
DNA: TGTGCCAGCAGCGCCGGGACTAGCGGGGGGATCACAGATACGCAGTATTTT
CDR3: CASSAGTSGGITDTQYF

J: TRBJ1-1
V: TRBV2
size: -
D: TRBD1
DNA: TGTGCCAGCATAACCCGGACAGGGAACACTGAAGCTTTCTTT
CDR3: CASITRTGNTEAFF

J: TRBJ2-7
V: TRBV4-2
size: -
D: TRBD2
DNA: TGTGCCAGCAGCCAACAATGGGCAGGGGGTAGCGGGGGGAGCTCCTACGAGCAGTACTTC
CDR3: CASSQQWAGGSGGSSYEQYF

J: TRBJ2-7
V: TRBV5-1
size: few
D: -
DNA: TGCGCCAGCGGACAGACTCCTCTCTACGAGCAGTACTTC
CDR3: CASGQTPLYEQYF

J: TRBJ1-3
V: TRBV10-1
size: -
D: TRBD1
DNA: TGCGCCCGACCCGGGACAGCGAGCTCTGGAAACACCATATATTTT
CDR3: CARPGTASSGNTIYF

J: TRBJ1-1
V: TRBV27
size: -
D: TRBD1
DNA: TGTGCCAGCAGTCCCAGGGGGATCGGGTACACTGAAGCTTTCTTT
CDR3: CASSPRGIGYTEAFF

J: TRBJ2-1
V: TRBV4-3
size: -
D: TRBD1
DNA: TGCGCCAGCAGCCAAGATCTAATCGACAGGGTGGGGAACAATGAGCAGTTCTTC
CDR3: CASSQDLIDRVGNNEQFF

J: TRBJ1-2
V: TRBV15
size: -
D: -
DNA: TGTGCCACCAGCAGAGTAGGGAGTGGGTATGGCTACACCTTC
CDR3: CATSRVGSGYGYTF

J: TRBJ2-1
V: TRBV5-1
size: -
D: TRBD1
DNA: TGCGCCAGCAGCTTGGCTGTGACAGGGGGTGCCTACAATGAGCAGTTCTTC
CDR3: CASSLAVTGGAYNEQFF

J: TRBJ2-6
V: TRBV5-4
size: -
D: TRBD1
DNA: TGTGCCAGCAGCTTGGGGGGCTTCACAGGGGCTGGGGCCAACGTCCTGACTTTC
CDR3: CASSLGGFTGAGANVLTF

J: TRBJ2-2
V: TRBV28
size: -
D: -
DNA: TGTGCCAGCAGGGTTTGGGGGGAGGCCGGGGAGCTGTTTTTT
CDR3: CASRVWGEAGELFF